These 6 T cell receptor beta chains were all obtained from the same sample, sequenced in a study of vaccination and CD4 T cells after COVID-19. Treatment indicated: roughly ten-day PBMC culture with coronavirus spike peptide pools or control peptides (ViraFEST assay). For these receptors, no antigen is known. The Oncomine TCR Beta short-read assay sequenced DNA from cultured CD4+ T cells. Via MiXCR, TCRdb re-called the PCR reads, giving one row per CDR3 protein. The table lists around 12,000 distinct CDR3 sequences, roughly 80% of them singletons. The sample in question was CD4+ T cells from blood, cultured in vitro, obtained after SARS-CoV-2 vaccination. These receptor sequences come from a human donor who received a COVID-19 vaccine.

This clonotype appeared a few times. The chain has TRBV6-5 and TRBJ2-5; 9 bases are a match to TRBD2. V shed 2 bases and J 4 bases; nucleotides not matched to a gene: 11. The CDR3 runs 17 residues. The germline V gene has CDR1 MNHEY and CDR2 SVGAGI. The CDR3 nucleotides are TGTGCCAGCAGTTACAACTCAGCGGGGGGCCACCGAGAGACCCAGTACTTC. Translating it yields CASSYNSAGGHRETQYF.

This chain links TRBV30 with TRBJ1-3, with D perhaps matching TRBD1 (6 bases). Germline loops: CDR1 GTSNPN, CDR2 SVGIG (reference sequence). There are 15 residues in the CDR3. Trimming stripped 1 base from V and 2 bases from J, with 12 bases between. CDR3: CAWSGRTVTGNTIYF. The CDR3 nucleotides read TGTGCCTGGAGTGGAAGGACAGTAACTGGAAACACCATATATTTT.

This clonotype was seen a single time. V usage is TRBV27 and J usage is TRBJ1-1; maybe TRBD1 (5 bases). Germline V gives CDR1 MNHEY, CDR2 SMNVEV (reference sequence). V lost 6 bases and J 7 bases, leaving 15 bases between the germline ends. This CDR3 is built from 13 residues. This CDR3 reads CASSTISTGEAFF. The DNA of the CDR3 is TGTGCCAGCAGCACGATCAGCACAGGTGAAGCTTTCTTT.

V gene TRBV30 combines with J gene TRBJ2-2, with TRBD2 identical over 8 bases. V dropped 4 bases and J dropped 6; count of bases not matched to a gene: 4. Germline values: CDR1 GTSNPN, CDR2 SVGIG (reference sequence). This CDR3 comprises 13 residues. CDR3 DNA sequence: TGTGCCTGGATAATCGGGGGGGCCGGGGAGCTGTTTTTT. This gives the protein CAWIIGGAGELFF.

The CDR3 sequence: CASSYSVSGANVLTF. The DNA of the CDR3 is TGTGCCAGCAGTTATTCGGTCTCTGGGGCCAACGTCCTGACTTTC. The rearrangement uses TRBV6-5 and TRBJ2-6; D not certain. This CDR3 comprises 15 residues. Trimming stripped 3 bases from V and 0 bases from J, with 6 bases between. Germline-derived CDR1 and CDR2 are MNHEY and SVGAGI.

The table lists this clonotype with a count of one. The CDR3 nucleotides are TGTGCCAGCAGTGACTGGGGGTCGGGAGGAAGGCAGTTCTTC. Amino acids: CASSDWGSGGRQFF. This rearrangement joins TRBV6-4 to TRBJ2-1; TRBD2 matches at 7 bases. Germline trimming cut 1 base from V and 12 bases from J; bases unmatched to any gene: 9. Germline CDR1 MRHNA, CDR2 SNTAGT. The CDR3 contains 14 residues.